This passage covers 32 T cell receptor beta chains from one sample sequenced in a study of cytomegalovirus exposure and HLA in healthy donors listed by TCRdb under 2017. Library preparation was by the immunoSEQ multiplex PCR assay. This is the immuneACCESS table as TCRdb keeps it, with only in-frame sequences that have V and J called. A part of the clones is gone; compared with another copy, unresolved V genes explain less than half, and the rest is unexplained. In this sample the table shows 190,000 or so clones, 80% to 85% of which occur a single time. Clones ranked in the top ten supply 2.5% to 3% of the sample. The sequenced sample consisted of PBMCs. These receptors were taken from a woman under 30 in good health and CMV-seropositive.

The chain combines TRBV6-1 with TRBJ1-1; 7 bases match TRBD1. The CDR3 spans 11 residues. J was trimmed by 11 bases and V by 5 bases; bases with no gene match: 5. The germline CDR1 and CDR2 sequences are MNHNS and SASEGT. The chain's CDR3 is CASSRQGRAFF. The CDR3 DNA follows: TGTGCCAGCAGTCGACAGGGCAGGGCTTTCTTT.

The count of this clone is one. V is TRBV13 and J is TRBJ1-2, with unresolved D. Germline V gene lookup returns CDR1 PRHDT and CDR2 FYEKMQ (reference sequence). The ends were cut back, 6 bases at V and 0 bases at J, with 14 bases in the middle. This CDR3 has 15 residues. The CDR3, as DNA: TGTGCCAGCAGACTTGGACGGGAGACTAACTATGGCTACACCTTC. Translating gives CASRLGRETNYGYTF.

Written as DNA, the CDR3 is TGTGCCACCCGGGCGGGTACGGCAACTAATGAAAAACTGTTTTTT. Its translation: CATRAGTATNEKLFF. The chain uses TRBV11-2 and TRBJ1-4; no definite D call. Per germline, CDR1 SGHAT and CDR2 FQNNGV. The CDR3 covers 15 residues. V dropped 10 bases and J dropped 0 bases, with 15 bases sitting between them.

This chain joins TRBV2 and TRBJ1-5; D is undetermined. The CDR3 runs to 16 residues. Trimming took 1 base from V and 1 from J, leaving 11 bases between them. Germline CDR1 SNHLY, CDR2 FYNNEI. CDR3 sequence (DNA): TGTGCCAGCAGTGAAGAAGGGAGGCGAAGCAATCAGCCCCAGCATTTT. This translates into CASSEEGRRSNQPQHF. Filled out from reference TRBV2 and TRBJ1-5, the complete variable domain reads EPEVTQTPSHQVTQMGQEVILRCVPISNHLYFYWYRQILGQKVEFLVSFYNNEISEKSEIFDDQFSVERPDGSNFTLKIRSTKLEDSAMYFCASSEEGRRSNQPQHFGDGTRLSIL.

This rearrangement joins TRBV6-1 to TRBJ2-1, with 7 bases fitting TRBD1. Germline V CDR1 and CDR2: MNHNS, SASEGT. The CDR3 spans 14 residues. The junction had 2 bases not matched to a gene; V was cut back by 4 bases and J by 2 bases. The CDR3 coding sequence is TGTGCCAGCAGTGCCACAGGGGCCTACAATGAGCAGTTCTTC. Protein sequence: CASSATGAYNEQFF.

This clone has only a few counts. The rearrangement joins TRBV6-4 to TRBJ1-2, with D unclear. Germline assignment: CDR1 MRHNA and CDR2 SNTAGT. This CDR3 region has 13 residues. V lost 0 bases to trimming and J lost 8 bases, with 10 bases between them. CDR3 loop: CASSDSSAAGYTF. CDR3 coding DNA: TGTGCCAGCAGTGACTCGAGCGCGGCAGGCTACACCTTC.

The chain recombines TRBV2 with TRBJ2-7; the match to TRBD1 covers 8 bases. The CDR3 covers 14 residues. Trimming at V came to 4 bases and at J to 2 bases, leaving 4 bases not matched to a gene. CDR1 is SNHLY and CDR2 is FYNNEI in the germline V gene. The DNA for the CDR3 is TGTGCCAGCAGTGTTGACAGGGGAACCTACGAGCAGTACTTC. The encoded protein is CASSVDRGTYEQYF.

This clone came up a few times. The chain links TRBV9 to TRBJ1-2, with D perhaps matching TRBD1 (5 bases). V lost 1 base and J 4 bases, leaving 8 bases between the germline ends. The germline V gene has CDR1 SGDLS and CDR2 YYNGEE. The CDR3 spans 13 residues. CDR3 region: CASSVRGSYGYTF. CDR3 in DNA: TGTGCCAGCAGCGTACGGGGGAGCTATGGCTACACCTTC.

The gene calls are TRBV11-2 and TRBJ1-1, with D unclear. There are 11 residues in the CDR3. CDR1 and CDR2 (germline): SGHAT, FQNNGV. V was shortened by 6 bases and J by 5 bases, with 7 bases between the two germline ends. This CDR3 reads CASRPGTEAFF. The CDR3 DNA sequence: TGTGCCAGCAGGCCGGGGACTGAAGCTTTCTTT. The full variable domain, in which reference TRBV11-2 and TRBJ1-1 provide the parts outside the CDR3, is EAGVAQSPRYKIIEKRQSVAFWCNPISGHATLYWYQQILGQGPKLLIQFQNNGVVDDSQLPKDRFSAERLKGVDSTLKIQPAKLEDSAVYLCASRPGTEAFFGQGTRLTVV.

This chain joins TRBV19 and TRBJ1-2; D might be TRBD1 (6 bases). V was clipped by 8 bases and J by 6 bases, with 7 bases between them. The CDR3 length is 10 residues. Germline loops: CDR1 LNHDA, CDR2 SQIVND (reference sequence). The CDR3 bases are TGTGCCAGTTCAGGGGATGGCTACACCTTC. Protein product: CASSGDGYTF.

This clone appeared once. The chain employs TRBV5-1 and TRBJ2-7; 8 nucleotides align to TRBD1. The CDR3 contains 16 residues. The V gene end was trimmed by 0 bases and the J gene end by 5 bases; junction bases not matched to a gene: 10. CDR1 is SGHRS, CDR2 YFSETQ, per germline. The DNA for the CDR3 is TGCGCCAGCAGCTTGGTGCCGAGGACAGGGAGCCACGAGCAGTACTTC. Translating gives CASSLVPRTGSHEQYF.

The gene calls are TRBV25-1 and TRBJ2-4, with TRBD1 as a possible D gene (8 bases). In germline, CDR1 is MGHDK, CDR2 SYGVNS. This CDR3 spans 17 amino acids. The V and J ends lost 5 bases and 2 bases respectively, with 19 bases between them. CDR3 DNA: TGTGCCAGCAGTCCTCCCGGGAGGACAGGGTCCAAAAACATTCAGTACTTC. This codes for CASSPPGRTGSKNIQYF.

V gene TRBV7-9 combines with J gene TRBJ2-7; the match to TRBD1 covers 10 bases. Looked up from germline, CDR1 is SEHNR and CDR2 is FQNEAQ (reference sequence). The CDR3 sequence is 14 residues long. V was pared by 5 bases and J by 2 bases, with 3 bases of the junction left unmatched. The CDR3 nucleotides are TGTGCCAGCAGCGCTGGACAGGGGGCCTACGAGCAGTACTTC. This translates into CASSAGQGAYEQYF.

V and J are TRBV5-1 and TRBJ1-6; D not certain. There are 15 residues in the CDR3. The V end was cut by 0 bases, the J end by 4 bases, with 8 bases between. CDR1 and CDR2 (germline): SGHRS, YFSETQ. CDR3 in amino acids: CASSLERGYNSPLHF. DNA for the CDR3: TGCGCCAGCAGCTTGGAGCGGGGATATAATTCACCCCTCCACTTT.

The CDR3 region is CASSDLAANTEAFF. DNA for the CDR3: TGTGCCAGCAGTGACTTGGCCGCGAACACTGAAGCTTTCTTT. The chain recombines TRBV6-1 with TRBJ1-1; D gene ambiguous. This CDR3 has 14 amino acids. Germline lookup yields CDR1 MNHNS and CDR2 SASEGT. V was clipped by 3 bases and J by 1 base, with 9 bases between them.

The chain joins TRBV19 to TRBJ1-6; D may be TRBD1 (6 bases). There are 15 residues in the CDR3. Germline V lookup: CDR1 LNHDA, CDR2 SQIVND (reference sequence). The V end was cut by 9 bases, the J end by 0 bases, with 12 bases between. The CDR3 nucleotides are TGTGCCAGCCAAACAGGGCCCTCCTATAATTCACCCCTCCACTTT. It encodes CASQTGPSYNSPLHF.

The chain employs TRBV29-1 and TRBJ2-3; D perhaps matches TRBD2 (6 bases). CDR1 and CDR2 from the germline V gene are SQVTM and ANQGSEA. This CDR3 has 13 residues. V lost 4 bases to trimming and J lost 6 bases, with 14 bases between them. Here the CDR3 DNA reads TGCAGCGTTGTACGGGGGACCGGGGATACGCAGTATTTT. Translating gives CSVVRGTGDTQYF.

V usage is TRBV7-9 and J usage is TRBJ2-7; D is possibly TRBD2 (5 bases). The germline V gene encodes CDR1 SEHNR and CDR2 FQNEAQ (reference sequence). This CDR3 is 13 amino acids long. Deletions cut 1 base from V and 5 bases from J, with 9 bases between. The CDR3 nucleotides read TGTGCCAGCAGCTTAGGGGCGAGGGACGAGCAGTACTTC. This sequence encodes CASSLGARDEQYF.

This chain joins TRBV5-1 and TRBJ1-2; D gene ambiguous. The length of the CDR3 is 15 residues. CDR1 is SGHRS, CDR2 YFSETQ, per germline. Trimming removed 3 bases at V and 0 bases at J, with 12 bases between. CDR3 coding DNA: TGCGCCAGCAGCTATGTGGCCAGTACTAACTATGGCTACACCTTC. This encodes CASSYVASTNYGYTF.

V is TRBV5-3 and J is TRBJ2-7; a weak D match, TRBD2 (6 bases). TRBV5-3 carries the ORF label, with uncertain function. V lost 10 bases and J 2 bases, leaving 16 bases between the germline ends. CDR3 length: 13 residues. The CDR3 here is CAGQGLSPYEQYF. Written as DNA, the CDR3 is TGTGCCGGGCAGGGACTTTCTCCCTACGAGCAGTACTTC.

The chain links TRBV5-1 to TRBJ2-1, with 9 nucleotides matching TRBD2. CDR3 length equals 15 residues. Per the germline V gene, CDR1 is SGHRS and CDR2 is YFSETQ. Unmatched junction bases numbered 7, after V lost 5 bases and J lost 4 bases. CDR3 bases: TGCGCCAGCAGGCGACTAGCGGTGAATTACAATGAGCAGTTCTTC. Translated, it gives CASRRLAVNYNEQFF.

This clone appeared a single time. Because the CDR3 is missing its conserved closing phenylalanine or tryptophan, this is likely a read error. The limits of the CDR3 on the DNA are not certain, so only TCRdb's listed CDR3 is given. The rearrangement uses TRBV2 and TRBJ1-1; TRBD1 was called by the table and not checked on the DNA. The CDR3 is made up of 13 amino acids, end residues included. The germline V gene encodes CDR1 SNHLY and CDR2 FYNNEI. CDR3: CASSEGPRTGGPI.

The chain has TRBV18 and TRBJ2-1; the match to TRBD1 covers 12 bases. This CDR3 comprises 15 residues. Per the germline V gene, CDR1 is KGHSH and CDR2 is LQKENI. V lost 3 bases, J lost 8 bases, and 5 bases stayed unmatched. CDR3 residues: CASSPGQGAYYEQFF. The CDR3 nucleotides are TGTGCCAGCTCACCGGGACAGGGGGCTTACTATGAGCAGTTCTTC.

V gene TRBV7-6 combines with J gene TRBJ1-4; D is undetermined. Germline values: CDR1 SGHVS, CDR2 FNYEAQ. The CDR3 sequence is 14 residues long. Trimming took off 4 bases at V and 7 bases at J, with 13 bases between the two ends. This chain's CDR3 is CASSSPDTTEKLFF. In DNA, the CDR3 is TGTGCCAGCAGCTCCCCCGACACGACTGAAAAACTGTTTTTT.

The V and J genes are TRBV5-4 and TRBJ1-1; 7 nucleotides align to TRBD1. With 4 bases clipped from V and 1 base from J, the junction kept 4 bases outside the gene matches. CDR1 SGHNT and CDR2 YYREEE come from the germline V gene (reference sequence). This CDR3 comprises 14 residues. CDR3 coding DNA: TGTGCCAGCAGCGGGGGGACAGAGAACACTGAAGCTTTCTTT. This codes for CASSGGTENTEAFF.

The V call is TRBV2, the J call TRBJ1-1, with D perhaps TRBD1 (5 bases). The CDR3 loop spans 14 amino acids. The germline V gene has CDR1 SNHLY and CDR2 FYNNEI. With 5 bases removed from V and 0 bases from J, the gap between germline ends came to 10 bases. CDR3 loop: CASSQGHLNTEAFF. The DNA for the CDR3 is TGTGCCAGCAGTCAAGGACATTTGAACACTGAAGCTTTCTTT.

CDR3 in amino acids: CSARGSYGYTF. Written as DNA, the CDR3 is TGCAGTGCTAGGGGCAGCTATGGCTACACCTTC. The chain combines TRBV20-1 with TRBJ1-2; no clear D. The CDR3 extends over 11 amino acids. The V end was cut by 3 bases, the J end by 4 bases, with 6 bases between. CDR1 and CDR2 from the germline V gene are DFQATT and SNEGSKA (reference sequence).

The chain links TRBV27 to TRBJ1-4; 8 nucleotides agree with TRBD1. The germline V gene has CDR1 MNHEY and CDR2 SMNVEV (reference sequence). The J segment lost 7 bases and the V segment lost 6 bases, leaving 10 bases of the junction unmatched. This CDR3 region has 15 residues. CDR3 protein: CASSPSTGESEKLFF. The CDR3, as DNA: TGTGCCAGCAGCCCATCGACAGGGGAAAGTGAAAAACTGTTTTTT.

This clone appeared a single time. The chain recombines TRBV7-2 with TRBJ2-1; D is undetermined. The CDR3 is 13 amino acids. V was shortened by 0 bases and J by 7 bases, with 7 bases between the two germline ends. Germline CDR1 SGHTA, CDR2 FQGNSA. The CDR3 sequence: CASSLATLNEQFF. CDR3 nucleotide sequence: TGTGCCAGCAGCTTAGCCACTTTAAATGAGCAGTTCTTC. Full variable domain (missing parts from reference TRBV7-2 and TRBJ2-1): GAGVSQSPSNKVTEKGKDVELRCDPISGHTALYWYRQSLGQGLEFLIYFQGNSAPDKSGLPSDRFSAERTGGSVSTLTIQRTQQEDSAVYLCASSLATLNEQFFGPGTRLTVL.

The chain is built from TRBV19 and TRBJ1-1; weak D call: TRBD1 (5 bases). This CDR3 has 15 residues. Trimming took off 6 bases at V and 2 bases at J, with 16 bases between the two ends. Germline V gene data show CDR1 as LNHDA and CDR2 as SQIVND (reference sequence). CDR3: CASRTDSSGNTEAFF. CDR3 DNA sequence: TGTGCCAGTAGGACCGACAGTTCGGGTAACACTGAAGCTTTCTTT. The variable domain in full, with the rest retrieved from reference TRBV19 and TRBJ1-1, is DGGITQSPKYLFRKEGQNVTLSCEQNLNHDAMYWYRQDPGQGLRLIYYSQIVNDFQKGDIAEGYSVSREKKESFPLTVTSAQKNPTAFYLCASRTDSSGNTEAFFGQGTRLTVV.

V is TRBV6-6 and J is TRBJ1-2; D gene uncertain. Germline CDR1 and CDR2: MNHNY and SVGAGI (reference sequence). This CDR3 contains 14 residues. Trimming removed 1 base at V and 0 bases at J, with 6 bases between. CDR3 nucleotide sequence: TGTGCCAGCAGTTACTGGACTTCTAACTATGGCTACACCTTC. Protein: CASSYWTSNYGYTF.

This sequence joins TRBV7-2 and TRBJ2-2, with 13 bases fitting TRBD2. Germline V CDR1 and CDR2: SGHTA, FQGNSA. The CDR3 loop spans 16 amino acids. V lost 5 bases, J lost 7 bases, and 7 bases stayed unmatched. CDR3 protein: CASSVGLAGAGGELFF. The CDR3, as DNA: TGTGCCAGCAGCGTAGGACTAGCGGGGGCAGGCGGGGAGCTGTTTTTT.